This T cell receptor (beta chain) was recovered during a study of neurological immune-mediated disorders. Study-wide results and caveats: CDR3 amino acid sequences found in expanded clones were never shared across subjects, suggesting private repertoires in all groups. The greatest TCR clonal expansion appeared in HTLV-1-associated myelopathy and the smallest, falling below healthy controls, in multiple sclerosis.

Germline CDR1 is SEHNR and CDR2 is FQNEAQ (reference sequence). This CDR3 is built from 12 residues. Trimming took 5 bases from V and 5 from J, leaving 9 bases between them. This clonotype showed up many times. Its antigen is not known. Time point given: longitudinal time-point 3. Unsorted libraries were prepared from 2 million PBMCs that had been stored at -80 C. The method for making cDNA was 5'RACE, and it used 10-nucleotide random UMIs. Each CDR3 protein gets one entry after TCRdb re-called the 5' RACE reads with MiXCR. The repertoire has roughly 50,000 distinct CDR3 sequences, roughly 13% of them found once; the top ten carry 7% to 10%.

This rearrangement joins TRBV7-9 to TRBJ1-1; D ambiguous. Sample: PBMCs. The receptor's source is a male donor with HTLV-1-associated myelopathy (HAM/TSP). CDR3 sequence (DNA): TGTGCCAGCAGCCATCACAAGACTGAAGCTTTCTTT. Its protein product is CASSHHKTEAFF.